This TCR beta chain was obtained from a study of CD8 T cells in Susac syndrome. The sequenced target, TCR beta, came from blood CD8+ and CD4+ T cells. The multiple sclerosis controls were treatment-naive patients affected by stable or active relapsing-remitting disease. Negative isolation was used for CD8+ and CD4+ T cells, and FACS enrichment was applied to TEMRA cells. CDR1 and CDR2 (germline): MNHNS, SASEGT. This CDR3 region has 15 residues. Germline trimming cut 3 bases from V and 5 bases from J; bases unmatched to any gene: 7. Reverse transcription of about 0.5 to 1 ug RNA was carried out with random hexamers. The immunoSEQ assay covered 54 Vbeta and 13 Jbeta segments for CDR3. Via MiXCR, TCRdb re-called the immunoSEQ multiplex PCR reads, giving one row per CDR3 protein. The data hold 300,000 to 350,000 distinct CDR3 sequences, with about 91% observed a single time.

The chain links TRBV6-1 to TRBJ2-5, with 9 bases lining up with TRBD1. The sequenced sample was CD4+ T cells from PBMCs. The TCR sequence derives from a human donor with multiple sclerosis. The CDR3 nucleotides are TGTGCCAGCAGTGATAGGGGACAGGGAGTGGAGACCCAGTACTTC. This sequence encodes CASSDRGQGVETQYF.